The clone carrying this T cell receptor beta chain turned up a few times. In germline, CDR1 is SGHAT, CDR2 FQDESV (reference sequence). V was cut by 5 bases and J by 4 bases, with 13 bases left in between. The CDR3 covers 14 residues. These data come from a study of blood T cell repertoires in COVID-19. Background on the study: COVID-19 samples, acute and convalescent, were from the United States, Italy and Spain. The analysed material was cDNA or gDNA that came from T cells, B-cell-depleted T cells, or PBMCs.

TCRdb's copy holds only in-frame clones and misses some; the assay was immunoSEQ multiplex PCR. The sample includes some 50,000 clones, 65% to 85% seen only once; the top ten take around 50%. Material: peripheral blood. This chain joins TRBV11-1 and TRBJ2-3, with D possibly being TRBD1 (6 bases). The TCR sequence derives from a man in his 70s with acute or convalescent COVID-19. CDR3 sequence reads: CASSRRGNSDTQYF. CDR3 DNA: TGTGCCAGCAGCCGCAGGGGAAACTCAGATACGCAGTATTTT.